Each of the 20 T cell receptor beta chains below was sequenced from the same sample in a study of blood T cells in healthy people across ages (dated by TCRdb to the mid-2010s). The receptor library was made with 5' RACE. The sequencer listed for this sample is Illumina HiSeq 2500. A second about 7 to 11 cycle PCR used a sample-barcoded 5' primer and a J-beta primer mix. TCRdb handled the public reads itself, with Q25 trimming in fastp and clone calling in MiXCR, and kept productive beta chains. Rows are unified per CDR3 protein, each entry keeping the most common DNA and genes. For this sample there are fewer than 950,000 distinct CDR3 sequences; roughly 50% appear just once. The ten largest clones represent roughly two fifths of the sample. The sample consisted of blood. The origin of the receptors is an elderly man in good health.

The genes are TRBV29-1 and TRBJ2-1; 10 bases line up with TRBD2. Germline V gene lookup returns CDR1 SQVTM and CDR2 ANQGSEA. This CDR3 region has 15 residues. Trimming took 0 bases from V and 6 from J; bases not matched to a gene: 5. CDR3 DNA sequence: TGCAGCGTTGAAGACCCTAGCGGGAGTATCAATGAGCAGTTCTTC. It codes for CSVEDPSGSINEQFF.

This chain connects TRBV25-1 to TRBJ2-1; 10 bases agree with TRBD2. The CDR3 length is 18 residues. Per the germline V gene, CDR1 is MGHDK and CDR2 is SYGVNS. V shed 0 bases, J shed 2 bases, and the junction held 7 bases outside the gene matches. Written as DNA, the CDR3 is TGTGCCAGCAGTGAATATAACCTAGCGGGAGTTCCCTACAATGAGCAGTTCTTC. Its protein is CASSEYNLAGVPYNEQFF.

The chain carries TRBV6-4 and TRBJ2-7; the match to TRBD2 covers 8 bases. Trimming removed 4 bases from V and 7 bases from J; junction bases left unmatched: 12. CDR1 and CDR2 from the germline V gene are MRHNA and SNTAGT. There are 15 residues in the CDR3. The DNA for the CDR3 is TGTGCCAGCAGTGTCGAACTAGCGGCATACAATGAGCAGTACTTC. Translation: CASSVELAAYNEQYF.

The chain recombines TRBV7-2 with TRBJ2-3, with D hard to call. Germline values: CDR1 SGHTA, CDR2 FQGNSA. The CDR3 consists of 13 residues. V lost 5 bases and J 5 bases, leaving 11 bases between the germline ends. The DNA for the CDR3 is TGTGCCAGCAGCGTCTCCCGGGTAGATACGCAGTATTTT. Protein product: CASSVSRVDTQYF.

The sample holds one count of this clonotype. This chain connects TRBV2 to TRBJ2-3; TRBD1 matches at 8 bases. The CDR3 is made up of 15 amino acids. With 4 bases clipped from V and 4 bases from J, the junction kept 7 bases outside the gene matches. CDR1 and CDR2 from the germline V gene are SNHLY and FYNNEI. CDR3 nucleotides: TGTGCCAGCAGTGTTGTACAGGGGGTCCCAGATACGCAGTATTTT. This gives the protein CASSVVQGVPDTQYF.

Only a few counts were recorded for this clonotype. The V call is TRBV20-1, the J call TRBJ2-5; the match to TRBD2 covers 14 bases. The CDR3 runs to 16 residues. From germline, CDR1 is DFQATT and CDR2 SNEGSKA (reference sequence). V shed 4 bases and J 2 bases; nucleotides not matched to a gene: 6. The CDR3 DNA reads as TGCAGTGCTAACCTCTGGACTAGCGGGAGGCAAGAGACCCAGTACTTC. Protein sequence: CSANLWTSGRQETQYF.

The rearrangement joins TRBV5-1 to TRBJ1-1, with 9 bases identical to TRBD1. From germline, CDR1 is SGHRS and CDR2 YFSETQ. Trimming took 4 bases from V and 10 from J; bases not matched to a gene: 14. This CDR3 has 15 amino acids. The CDR3 spells CASSPVPRDRERAFF. The DNA for the CDR3 is TGCGCCAGCAGCCCGGTCCCCCGGGACAGGGAAAGAGCTTTCTTT.

The chain carries TRBV2 and TRBJ2-1; the D is unclear. Trimming pared 6 bases from V and 6 bases from J, leaving 6 bases between. The CDR3 sequence is 11 residues long. Germline V gives CDR1 SNHLY, CDR2 FYNNEI. CDR3 sequence: CASSRFNEQFF. In nucleotides, the CDR3 is TGTGCCAGCAGCCGTTTCAATGAGCAGTTCTTC.

This clonotype was picked up many times. This chain connects TRBV12-3 or TRBV12-4 to TRBJ1-2; D uncertain. The ends were cut back, 6 bases at V and 2 bases at J, with 10 bases in the middle. The CDR3 is made up of 13 amino acids. The CDR3 bases are TGTGCCAGCAGCCCGGACGGGAACTATGGCTACACCTTC. It encodes CASSPDGNYGYTF.

Turning to this clonotype: A much larger clone lies one base from this, so it may be a read error. V gene TRBV7-2 combines with J gene TRBJ2-5, with 12 bases matching TRBD2. The CDR3 is 15 amino acids. Per germline, CDR1 SGHTA and CDR2 FQGNSA. V lost 1 base and J lost 11; bases outside the gene matches: 8. The CDR3 DNA follows: TGTGCCAGCAGCTTAGGGACTAGCGGGAACAATGAGCAGTACTTC. Protein: CASSLGTSGNNEQYF.

This clonotype was recorded a few times. The chain has TRBV3-1 and TRBJ1-1, with D maybe TRBD1 (5 bases). Germline lookup yields CDR1 LGHDT and CDR2 YNNKEL (reference sequence). This CDR3 region has 14 residues. The ends were cut back, 4 bases at V and 2 bases at J, with 11 bases in the middle. As DNA, the CDR3 is TGTGCCAGCAGCCGATGGGGCGCCAACACTGAAGCTTTCTTT. Translating gives CASSRWGANTEAFF.

This clonotype was recorded many times. The chain employs TRBV29-1 and TRBJ1-1; a possible D gene is TRBD1 (6 bases). This CDR3 has 12 residues. Trimming removed 3 bases from V and 7 bases from J, with 12 bases in between. From germline, CDR1 is SQVTM and CDR2 ANQGSEA. In nucleotides, the CDR3 is TGCAGCGTTGACGGACAGAGCGGTGAAGCTTTCTTT. Amino acids: CSVDGQSGEAFF.

The rearrangement uses TRBV10-3 and TRBJ2-7; 9 bases map to TRBD2. This CDR3 is 14 amino acids long. With V trimmed by 6 bases and J by 2 bases, 5 bases remained unmatched. In germline, CDR1 is ENHRY, CDR2 SYGVKD. CDR3 nucleotides: TGTGCCATCAGCGCGACTAGCGGTACCTACGAGCAGTACTTC. Translating gives CAISATSGTYEQYF.

This clonotype was observed a few times. The chain employs TRBV5-1 and TRBJ2-2; the D gene is possibly TRBD1 (5 bases). This CDR3 spans 15 amino acids. CDR1 and CDR2 from the germline V gene are SGHRS and YFSETQ. Trimming took off 1 base at V and 2 bases at J, with 9 bases between the two ends. The CDR3 sequence is CASSLLQGNTGELFF. In nucleotides, the CDR3 is TGCGCCAGCAGCTTGCTCCAGGGCAACACCGGGGAGCTGTTTTTT.

In this sample, this clonotype turned up a few times. The chain employs TRBV3-1 and TRBJ1-1, with 7 bases lining up with TRBD1. The CDR3 length is 17 residues. Germline CDR1 is LGHDT and CDR2 is YNNKEL (reference sequence). Trimming removed 0 bases from V and 3 bases from J; junction bases left unmatched: 10. The CDR3 loop is CASSQDRGQGGDTEAFF. CDR3 bases: TGTGCCAGCAGCCAAGATAGGGGGCAGGGTGGGGACACTGAAGCTTTCTTT.

The chain carries TRBV20-1 and TRBJ2-3, with 10 nucleotides matching TRBD2. The CDR3 is made up of 13 amino acids. Germline V gene lookup returns CDR1 DFQATT and CDR2 SNEGSKA (reference sequence). V lost 5 bases to trimming and J lost 5 bases; unmatched junction nucleotides: 4. The CDR3 region is CSAPAGGLDTQYF. The CDR3 DNA follows: TGCAGTGCTCCAGCGGGAGGGCTAGATACGCAGTATTTT.

This chain connects TRBV2 to TRBJ1-2; maybe TRBD1 (6 bases). This CDR3 is 12 amino acids long. V lost 8 bases, J lost 4 bases, and 11 bases lay in between. Germline V gene sequence: CDR1 SNHLY, CDR2 FYNNEI. CDR3 amino acids: CASQGFGYGYTF. Written as DNA, the CDR3 is TGTGCCAGCCAGGGGTTCGGCTATGGCTACACCTTC.

The chain recombines TRBV25-1 with TRBJ1-5; no clear D. The CDR3 extends over 13 amino acids. V dropped 4 bases and J dropped 4 bases, with 8 bases sitting between them. Germline CDR1 is MGHDK and CDR2 is SYGVNS. CDR3 loop: CASSGRQNQPQHF. The CDR3 DNA follows: TGTGCCAGCAGTGGAAGGCAGAATCAGCCCCAGCATTTT.

This rearrangement joins TRBV24-1 to TRBJ2-1, with 13 bases identical to TRBD2. V shed 3 bases, J shed 7 bases, and the junction held 8 bases outside the gene matches. The CDR3 is 17 amino acids. CDR1 and CDR2 from the germline V gene are KGHDR and SFDVKD. CDR3 loop: CATSDGTSGRAGNEQFF. The CDR3 nucleotides read TGTGCCACCAGTGATGGCACTAGCGGGAGGGCGGGTAATGAGCAGTTCTTC.

The chain uses TRBV6-1 and TRBJ1-4, with a weak D call TRBD1 (5 bases). Trimming took 4 bases from V and 5 from J, leaving 8 bases between them. The CDR3 length is 13 residues. Germline CDR1 is MNHNS and CDR2 is SASEGT. CDR3 residues: CASSVRDNEKLFF. Here the CDR3 DNA reads TGTGCCAGCAGTGTCAGGGACAATGAAAAACTGTTTTTT.